This TCR beta chain was sequenced for a study of CD8+CD57+ T cells in acquired aplastic anemia. This clonotype was seen at least ten times. For sequencing, patients were chosen who had shown expansion of CD8+CD57+ cells by flow cytometry. The study profiled TCR beta VDJ and CDR3 using genomic DNA as template. TCRdb used MiXCR to reprocess the reads, holding one entry per CDR3 protein. The table has approximately 300,000 distinct CDR3 sequences, around three fifths seen once; the top ten hold under 1.5%. CDR1 and CDR2 (germline): SEHNR, FQNEAQ (reference sequence). The V end was cut by 4 bases, the J end by 4 bases, with 7 bases between. The CDR3 spans 13 residues.

This sequence joins TRBV7-9 and TRBJ2-2; D is unclear. This receptor was identified in a human donor with aplastic anemia. The sequenced sample consisted of sorted CD4+, CD8+, or CD8+CD57+ T cells (not recorded which) from PBMCs. The CDR3 is CASSSTVTGELFF. For the CDR3, the DNA is TGTGCCAGCAGCTCAACGGTCACCGGGGAGCTGTTTTTT.